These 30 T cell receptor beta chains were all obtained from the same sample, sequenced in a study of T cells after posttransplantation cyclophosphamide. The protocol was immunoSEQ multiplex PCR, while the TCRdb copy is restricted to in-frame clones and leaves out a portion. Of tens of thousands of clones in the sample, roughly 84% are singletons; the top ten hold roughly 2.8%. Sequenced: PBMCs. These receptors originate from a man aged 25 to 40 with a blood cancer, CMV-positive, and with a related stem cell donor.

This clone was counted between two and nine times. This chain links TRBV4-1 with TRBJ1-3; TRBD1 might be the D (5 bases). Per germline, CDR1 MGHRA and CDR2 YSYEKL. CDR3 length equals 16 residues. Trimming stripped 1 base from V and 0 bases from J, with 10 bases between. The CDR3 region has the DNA TGCGCCAGCAGCCAAGGAAGGGGTTACTCTGGAAACACCATATATTTT. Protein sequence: CASSQGRGYSGNTIYF.

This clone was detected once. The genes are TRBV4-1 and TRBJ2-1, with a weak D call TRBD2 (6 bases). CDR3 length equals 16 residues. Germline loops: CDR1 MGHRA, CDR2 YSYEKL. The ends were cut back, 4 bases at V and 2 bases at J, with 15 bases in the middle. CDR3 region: CASSRGLILAYNEQFF. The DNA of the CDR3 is TGCGCCAGCAGCCGCGGACTAATTTTAGCCTACAATGAGCAGTTCTTC.

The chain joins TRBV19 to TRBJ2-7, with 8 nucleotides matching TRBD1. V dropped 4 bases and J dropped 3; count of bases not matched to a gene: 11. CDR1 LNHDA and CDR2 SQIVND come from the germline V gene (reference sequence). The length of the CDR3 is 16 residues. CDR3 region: CASSRSGTGSIYEQYF. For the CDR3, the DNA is TGTGCCAGTAGTAGGTCCGGGACAGGTTCGATCTACGAGCAGTACTTC.

CDR3: CASSSLAGPYEQYF. The DNA for the CDR3 is TGTGCCAGCAGCTCATTAGCGGGACCCTACGAGCAGTACTTC. The V and J genes are TRBV7-3 and TRBJ2-7; 8 nucleotides match TRBD2. V was pared by 4 bases and J by 2 bases, with 4 bases of the junction left unmatched. The CDR3 runs to 14 residues. CDR1 is SGHTA and CDR2 is FQGTGA in the germline V gene.

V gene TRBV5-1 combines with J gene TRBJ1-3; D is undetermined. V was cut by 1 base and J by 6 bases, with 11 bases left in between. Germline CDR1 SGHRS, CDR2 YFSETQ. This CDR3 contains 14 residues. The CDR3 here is CASSLSGGLNTIYF. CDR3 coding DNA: TGCGCCAGCAGCTTGAGTGGAGGGTTAAACACCATATATTTT.

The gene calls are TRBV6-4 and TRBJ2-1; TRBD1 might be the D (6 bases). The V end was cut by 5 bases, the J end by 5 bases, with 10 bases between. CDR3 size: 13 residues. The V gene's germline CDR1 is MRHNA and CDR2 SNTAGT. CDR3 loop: CASSYRANNEQFF. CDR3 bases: TGTGCCAGCAGTTACAGGGCTAACAATGAGCAGTTCTTC.

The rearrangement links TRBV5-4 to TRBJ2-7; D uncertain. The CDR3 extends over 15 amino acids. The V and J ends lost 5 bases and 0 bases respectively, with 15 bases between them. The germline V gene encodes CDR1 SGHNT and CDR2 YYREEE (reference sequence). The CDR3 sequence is CASRVFGKSSYEQYF. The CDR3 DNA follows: TGTGCCAGCAGGGTATTCGGTAAGAGCTCCTACGAGCAGTACTTC. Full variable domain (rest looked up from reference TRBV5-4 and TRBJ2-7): ETGVTQSPTHLIKTRGQQVTLRCSSQSGHNTVSWYQQALGQGPQFIFQYYREEENGRGNFPPRFSGLQFPNYSSELNVNALELDDSALYLCASRVFGKSSYEQYFGPGTRLTVT.

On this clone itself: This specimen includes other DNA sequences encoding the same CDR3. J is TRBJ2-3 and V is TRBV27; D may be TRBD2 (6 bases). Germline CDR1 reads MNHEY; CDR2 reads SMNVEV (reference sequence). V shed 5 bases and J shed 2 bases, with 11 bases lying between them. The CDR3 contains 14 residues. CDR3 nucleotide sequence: TGTGCCAGCAGTAGGCGGGACCTCACAGATACGCAGTATTTT. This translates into CASSRRDLTDTQYF.

The CDR3 protein is CASSDPNSLYGYTF. In nucleotides, the CDR3 is TGTGCCAGCAGTGACCCAAACTCCCTCTATGGCTACACCTTC. The chain has TRBV6-1 and TRBJ1-2; D call uncertain. CDR1 and CDR2 (germline): MNHNS, SASEGT. Trimming removed 3 bases at V and 4 bases at J, with 12 bases between. The CDR3 sequence is 14 residues long.

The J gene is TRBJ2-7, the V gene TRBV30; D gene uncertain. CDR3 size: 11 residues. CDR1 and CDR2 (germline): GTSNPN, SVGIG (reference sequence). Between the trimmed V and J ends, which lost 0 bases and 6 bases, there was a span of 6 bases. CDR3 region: CAWSVYSEQYF. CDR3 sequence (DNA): TGTGCCTGGAGTGTGTATTCCGAGCAGTACTTC. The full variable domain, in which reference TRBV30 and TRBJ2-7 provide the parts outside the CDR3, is SQTIHQWPATLVQPVGSPLSLECTVEGTSNPNLYWYRQAAGRGLQLLFYSVGIGQISSEVPQNLSASRPQDRQFILSSKKLLLSDSGFYLCAWSVYSEQYFGPGTRLTVT.

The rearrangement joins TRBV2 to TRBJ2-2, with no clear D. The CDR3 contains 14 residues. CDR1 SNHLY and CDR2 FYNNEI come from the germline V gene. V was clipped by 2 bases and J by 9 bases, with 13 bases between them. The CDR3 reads CASSETLVGRELFF. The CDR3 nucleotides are TGTGCCAGCAGTGAAACCCTAGTTGGTCGGGAGCTGTTTTTT. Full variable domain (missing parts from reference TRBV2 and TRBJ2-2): EPEVTQTPSHQVTQMGQEVILRCVPISNHLYFYWYRQILGQKVEFLVSFYNNEISEKSEIFDDQFSVERPDGSNFTLKIRSTKLEDSAMYFCASSETLVGRELFFGEGSRLTVL.

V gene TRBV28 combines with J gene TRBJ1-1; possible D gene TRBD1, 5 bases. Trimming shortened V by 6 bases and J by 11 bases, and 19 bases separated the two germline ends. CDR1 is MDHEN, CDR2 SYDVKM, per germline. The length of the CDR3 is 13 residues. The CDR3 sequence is CASRFLKSGGAFF. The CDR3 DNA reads TGTGCCAGCAGATTTCTTAAATCCGGGGGGGCTTTCTTT.

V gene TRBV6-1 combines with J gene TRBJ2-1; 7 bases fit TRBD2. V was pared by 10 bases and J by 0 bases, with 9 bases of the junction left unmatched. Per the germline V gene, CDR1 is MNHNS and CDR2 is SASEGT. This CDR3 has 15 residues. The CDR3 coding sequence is TGTGCCACCCGAATAGCGGGTAGCTCCTACAATGAGCAGTTCTTC. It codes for CATRIAGSSYNEQFF.

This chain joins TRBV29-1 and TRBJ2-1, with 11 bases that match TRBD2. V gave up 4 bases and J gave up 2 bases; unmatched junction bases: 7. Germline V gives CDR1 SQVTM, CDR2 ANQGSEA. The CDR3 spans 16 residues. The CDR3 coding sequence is TGCAGCGTTGTTACGGTGACTAGCGGGACCTACAATGAGCAGTTCTTC. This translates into CSVVTVTSGTYNEQFF.

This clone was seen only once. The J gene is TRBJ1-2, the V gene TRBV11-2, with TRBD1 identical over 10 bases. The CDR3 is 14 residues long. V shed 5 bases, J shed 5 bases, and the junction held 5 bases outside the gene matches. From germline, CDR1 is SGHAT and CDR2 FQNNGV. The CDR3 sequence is CASSPGQGLYGYTF. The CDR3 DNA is TGTGCCAGCAGCCCGGGACAGGGGTTGTATGGCTACACCTTC.

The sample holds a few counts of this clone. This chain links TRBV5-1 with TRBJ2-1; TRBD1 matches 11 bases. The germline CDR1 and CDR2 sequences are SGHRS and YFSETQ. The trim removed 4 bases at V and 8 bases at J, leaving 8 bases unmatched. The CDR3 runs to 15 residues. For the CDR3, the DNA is TGCGCCAGCAGCATAGGACAGGGGGCCGGGGATGAGCAGTTCTTC. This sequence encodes CASSIGQGAGDEQFF. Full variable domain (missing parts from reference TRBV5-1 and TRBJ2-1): KAGVTQTPRYLIKTRGQQVTLSCSPISGHRSVSWYQQTPGQGLQFLFEYFSETQRNKGNFPGRFSGRQFSNSRSEMNVSTLELGDSALYLCASSIGQGAGDEQFFGPGTRLTVL.

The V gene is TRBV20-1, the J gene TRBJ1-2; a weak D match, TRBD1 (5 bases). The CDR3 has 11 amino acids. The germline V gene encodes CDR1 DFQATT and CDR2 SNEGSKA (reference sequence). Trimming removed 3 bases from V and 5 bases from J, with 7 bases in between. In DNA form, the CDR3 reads TGCAGTGCTAGCAAGGGGTATGGCTACACCTTC. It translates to CSASKGYGYTF.

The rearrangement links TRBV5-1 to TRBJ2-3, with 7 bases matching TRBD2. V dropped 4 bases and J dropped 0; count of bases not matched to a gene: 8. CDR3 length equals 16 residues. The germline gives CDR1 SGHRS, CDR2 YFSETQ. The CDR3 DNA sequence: TGCGCCAGCAGCCCCCCCGGAGCGGGAAGCACAGATACGCAGTATTTT. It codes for CASSPPGAGSTDTQYF.

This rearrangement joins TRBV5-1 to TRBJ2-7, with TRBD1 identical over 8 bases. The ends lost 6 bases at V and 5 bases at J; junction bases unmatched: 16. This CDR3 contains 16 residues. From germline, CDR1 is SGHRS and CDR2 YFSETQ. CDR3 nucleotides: TGCGCCAGCAAGAGTCAGTGGACAGGGACAACCCACGAGCAGTACTTC. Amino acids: CASKSQWTGTTHEQYF.

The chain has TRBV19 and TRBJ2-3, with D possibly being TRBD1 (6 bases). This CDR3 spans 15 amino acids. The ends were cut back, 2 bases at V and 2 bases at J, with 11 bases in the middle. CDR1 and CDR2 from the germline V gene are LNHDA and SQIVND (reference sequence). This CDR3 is CASSISRGPTDTQYF. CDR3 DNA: TGTGCCAGTAGTATAAGCAGGGGTCCCACAGATACGCAGTATTTT.

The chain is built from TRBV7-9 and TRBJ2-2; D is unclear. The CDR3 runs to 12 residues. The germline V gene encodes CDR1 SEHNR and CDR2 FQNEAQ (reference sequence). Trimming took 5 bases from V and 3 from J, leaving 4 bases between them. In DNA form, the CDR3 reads TGTGCCAGCAGCCCCTACACCGGGGAGCTGTTTTTT. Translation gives CASSPYTGELFF.

The CDR3 DNA sequence: TGTGCCAGCGGGAGCCAGTCCTACAATGAGCAGTTCTTC. Its translation: CASGSQSYNEQFF. The gene calls are TRBV6-5 and TRBJ2-1; a possible D gene is TRBD2 (5 bases). The ends were cut back, 8 bases at V and 1 base at J, with 9 bases in the middle. Germline lookup yields CDR1 MNHEY and CDR2 SVGAGI. CDR3 size: 13 residues.

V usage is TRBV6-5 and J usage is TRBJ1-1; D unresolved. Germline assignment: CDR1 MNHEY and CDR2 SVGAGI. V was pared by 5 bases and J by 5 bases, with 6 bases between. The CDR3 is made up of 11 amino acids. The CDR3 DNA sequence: TGTGCCAGCAGTGCGGGAACTGAAGCTTTCTTT. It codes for CASSAGTEAFF.

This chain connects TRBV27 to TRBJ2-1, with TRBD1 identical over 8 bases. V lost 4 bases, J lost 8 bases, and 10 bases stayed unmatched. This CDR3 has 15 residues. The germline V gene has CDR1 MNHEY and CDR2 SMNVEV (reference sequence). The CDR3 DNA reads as TGTGCCAGCAGTTCGGGACAGGTCTTGTTCGATGAGCAGTTCTTC. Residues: CASSSGQVLFDEQFF.

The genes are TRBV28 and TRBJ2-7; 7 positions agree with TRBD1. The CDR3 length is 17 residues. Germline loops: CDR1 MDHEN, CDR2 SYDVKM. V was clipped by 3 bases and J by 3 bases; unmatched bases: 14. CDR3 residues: CASSLRAGGRTIYEQYF. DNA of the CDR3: TGTGCCAGCAGTTTGAGGGCAGGGGGACGGACCATCTACGAGCAGTACTTC.

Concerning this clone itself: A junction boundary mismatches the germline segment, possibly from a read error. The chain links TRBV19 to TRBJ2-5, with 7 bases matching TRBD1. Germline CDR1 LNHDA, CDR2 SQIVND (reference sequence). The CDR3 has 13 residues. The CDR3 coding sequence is TGTGCCACTAGTAGGGGGCTTGGGGAGACCCAGTACTTC. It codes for CATSRGLGETQYF.

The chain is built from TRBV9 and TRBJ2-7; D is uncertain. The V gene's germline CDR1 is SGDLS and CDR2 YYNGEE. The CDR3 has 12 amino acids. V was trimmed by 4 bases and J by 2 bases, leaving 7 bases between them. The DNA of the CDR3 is TGTGCCAGCAGCACACAGCCCTACGAGCAGTACTTC. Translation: CASSTQPYEQYF.

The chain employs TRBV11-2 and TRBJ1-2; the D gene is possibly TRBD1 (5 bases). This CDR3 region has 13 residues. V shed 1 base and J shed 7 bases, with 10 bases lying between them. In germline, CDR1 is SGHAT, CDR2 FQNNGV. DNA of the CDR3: TGTGCCAGCAGCTTAGCCGGGGGGATTGGCTACACCTTC. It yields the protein CASSLAGGIGYTF.

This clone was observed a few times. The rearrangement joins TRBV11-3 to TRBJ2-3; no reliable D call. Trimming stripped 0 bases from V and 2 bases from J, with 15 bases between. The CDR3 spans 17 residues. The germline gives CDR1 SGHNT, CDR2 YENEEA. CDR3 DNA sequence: TGTGCCAGCAGCTTAGATACGGGTTTTTCTTCCACAGATACGCAGTATTTT. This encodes CASSLDTGFSSTDTQYF.

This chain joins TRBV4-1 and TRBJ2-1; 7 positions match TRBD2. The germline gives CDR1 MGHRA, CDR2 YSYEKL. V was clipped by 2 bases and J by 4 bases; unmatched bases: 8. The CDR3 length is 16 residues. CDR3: CASSQIQTSEYNEQFF. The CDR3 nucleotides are TGCGCCAGCAGCCAAATCCAAACTAGCGAATACAATGAGCAGTTCTTC.